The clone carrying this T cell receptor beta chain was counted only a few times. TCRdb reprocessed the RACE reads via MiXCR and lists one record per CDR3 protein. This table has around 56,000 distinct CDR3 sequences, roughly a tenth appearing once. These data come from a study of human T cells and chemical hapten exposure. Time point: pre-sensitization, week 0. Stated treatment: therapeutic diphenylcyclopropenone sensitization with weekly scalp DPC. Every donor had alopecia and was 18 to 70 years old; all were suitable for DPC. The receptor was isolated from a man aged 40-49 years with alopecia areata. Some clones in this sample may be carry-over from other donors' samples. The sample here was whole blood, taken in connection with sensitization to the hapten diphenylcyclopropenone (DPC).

Written as DNA, the CDR3 is TGTGCCAGTAGTATAGCGGCGACAGGGAGCTCCTACAATGAGCAGTTCTTC. Its protein product is CASSIAATGSSYNEQFF. This sequence joins TRBV19 and TRBJ2-1, with TRBD1 matching 7 bases. With 1 base clipped from V and 0 bases from J, the junction kept 6 bases outside the gene matches. CDR3 length equals 17 residues. The germline CDR1 and CDR2 sequences are LNHDA and SQIVND (reference sequence).